The 24 T cell receptor beta chains below come from one sample, sequenced in a study of T-cell memory formation after mild COVID-19. One entry per CDR3 protein results from TCRdb running MiXCR on the 5' RACE reads. The data hold hundreds of thousands of distinct CDR3 sequences, with 20% to 25% observed a single time. The specimen was PBMCs or a T cell subset sorted from them (not recorded which). The receptors stem from a man between 18 and 35 years old who had mild COVID-19 (a few samples of this study predate the infection). Cell type and time point are not known.

This clonotype was observed a handful of times. This rearrangement joins TRBV11-1 to TRBJ1-1, with no clear D. Trimming pared 5 bases from V and 1 base from J, leaving 17 bases between. This CDR3 region has 16 residues. Germline V gene sequence: CDR1 SGHAT, CDR2 FQDESV (reference sequence). The CDR3, as DNA: TGTGCCAGCAGCCCAAGCGACGGGTTTCGGAACACTGAAGCTTTCTTT. Encoded protein: CASSPSDGFRNTEAFF.

The rearrangement links TRBV11-2 to TRBJ1-5; possibly TRBD1 for D (5 bases). V was clipped by 0 bases and J by 7 bases, with 7 bases between them. CDR1 and CDR2 from the germline V gene are SGHAT and FQNNGV. The length of the CDR3 is 13 residues. The CDR3 sequence: CASSLEGGQPQHF. The DNA for the CDR3 is TGTGCCAGCAGCTTAGAGGGGGGACAGCCCCAGCATTTT.

This clonotype has a handful of counts. J is TRBJ1-1 and V is TRBV20-1; no firm D call. The CDR3 loop spans 13 amino acids. Germline-derived CDR1 and CDR2 are DFQATT and SNEGSKA (reference sequence). Trimming pared 2 bases from V and 1 base from J, leaving 8 bases between. CDR3 sequence (DNA): TGCAGTGCTAGAATATGGAAGAACACTGAAGCTTTCTTT. Translating it yields CSARIWKNTEAFF.

As regards this clonotype: A much larger clone lies one base from this, so it may be a read error. The V gene is TRBV3-1, the J gene TRBJ1-2; TRBD1 is a possible D gene (6 bases). The CDR3 loop spans 13 amino acids. The V end was cut by 6 bases, the J end by 3 bases, with 11 bases between. The germline V gene has CDR1 LGHDT and CDR2 YNNKEL (reference sequence). As DNA, the CDR3 is TGTGCCAGCAGACAGGGACCCTACTATGGCTACACCTTC. Translation: CASRQGPYYGYTF.

This clonotype was picked up a small number of times. A read error is possible here, since a much larger clone lies one base away. The chain employs TRBV6-5 and TRBJ2-1; no reliable D call. Germline CDR1 is MNHEY and CDR2 is SVGAGI. This CDR3 region has 11 residues. V was clipped by 0 bases and J by 8 bases, with 2 bases between them. The CDR3 reads CASSYSDEQFF. CDR3 bases: TGTGCCAGCAGTTACTCCGATGAGCAGTTCTTC.

This clonotype was counted ten times or more. The V call is TRBV27, the J call TRBJ1-2, with 7 bases that match TRBD1. Germline CDR1 is MNHEY and CDR2 is SMNVEV (reference sequence). J was trimmed by 7 bases and V by 7 bases; bases with no gene match: 9. This CDR3 contains 13 residues. CDR3 amino acids: CASKPGGAFGYTF. DNA of the CDR3: TGTGCCAGCAAACCAGGGGGTGCTTTTGGCTACACCTTC.

There are many counts of this clonotype. The chain has TRBV7-9 and TRBJ1-5, with D maybe TRBD1 (5 bases). Trimming removed 5 bases from V and 2 bases from J, with 7 bases in between. Looked up from germline, CDR1 is SEHNR and CDR2 is FQNEAQ (reference sequence). This CDR3 is built from 13 residues. The CDR3 here is CASSRQRNQPQHF. The DNA of the CDR3 is TGTGCCAGCAGCCGACAGCGCAATCAGCCCCAGCATTTT.

This clonotype came up a few times. The rearrangement uses TRBV10-2 and TRBJ1-5; no clear D. Germline V gene data show CDR1 as WSHSY and CDR2 as SAAADI. V lost 2 bases and J 5 bases, leaving 4 bases between the germline ends. The CDR3 spans 12 residues. The CDR3 here is CASSEGDQPQHF. In DNA form, the CDR3 reads TGCGCCAGCAGTGAGGGGGATCAGCCCCAGCATTTT.

The chain carries TRBV6-2 or TRBV6-3 and TRBJ1-5; D uncertain. There are 13 residues in the CDR3. With 6 bases removed from V and 3 bases from J, the gap between germline ends came to 9 bases. Germline-derived CDR1 and CDR2 are MNHEY and SVGEGT. The CDR3 loop is CASRDTPNQPQHF. DNA of the CDR3: TGTGCCAGCAGAGACACGCCCAATCAGCCCCAGCATTTT.

This clonotype appeared many times. The chain carries TRBV7-7 and TRBJ2-1, with TRBD1 matching over 9 bases. Germline V CDR1 and CDR2: SSHAT, FNYEAQ (reference sequence). CDR3 length: 13 amino acids. Trimming cost V 5 bases and J 7 bases; bases outside gene matches: 3. The CDR3 DNA sequence: TGTGCCAGCAGCCCCGACAGGGGGAATGAGCAGTTCTTC. It specifies CASSPDRGNEQFF.

This clonotype was seen only a few times. The chain joins TRBV5-4 to TRBJ2-2; 9 bases are shared with TRBD1. The ends lost 3 bases at V and 8 bases at J; junction bases unmatched: 14. In germline, CDR1 is SGHNT, CDR2 YYREEE (reference sequence). The CDR3 loop spans 17 amino acids. CDR3 loop: CASSSDRGNVIRGELFF. The DNA of the CDR3 is TGTGCCAGCAGCTCGGACAGGGGCAATGTTATCCGGGGGGAGCTGTTTTTT.

This clonotype has a single count. The J gene is TRBJ2-3, the V gene TRBV6-5; 10 bases align to TRBD1. The CDR3 length is 17 residues. The trim removed 2 bases at V and 2 bases at J, leaving 7 bases unmatched. In germline, CDR1 is MNHEY, CDR2 SVGAGI. The CDR3 loop is CASSYPGTGASTDTQYF. Written as DNA, the CDR3 is TGTGCCAGCAGTTACCCGGGGACAGGGGCTTCCACAGATACGCAGTATTTT.

The genes are TRBV5-1 and TRBJ2-2; D perhaps matches TRBD1 (5 bases). Germline CDR1 reads SGHRS; CDR2 reads YFSETQ. Deletions cut 0 bases from V and 6 bases from J, with 12 bases between. This CDR3 comprises 15 residues. As DNA, the CDR3 is TGCGCCAGCAGCTTGGGGCAGGGTTTGGCCGGGGAGCTGTTTTTT. Its protein is CASSLGQGLAGELFF.

This clonotype was counted only a few times. J is TRBJ2-5 and V is TRBV4-3; the match to TRBD2 covers 8 bases. Trimming took 0 bases from V and 4 from J; bases not matched to a gene: 7. Germline V gives CDR1 LGHNA, CDR2 YSLEER. The CDR3 consists of 16 residues. The CDR3 DNA follows: TGCGCCAGCAGCCAAGAACCTACGGGGGGGCCAGAGACCCAGTACTTC. Translation: CASSQEPTGGPETQYF.

The rearrangement joins TRBV4-3 to TRBJ1-2, with 8 nucleotides matching TRBD1. Germline assignment: CDR1 LGHNA and CDR2 YSLEER. V was clipped by 0 bases and J by 8 bases; unmatched bases: 2. The CDR3 covers 13 residues. CDR3 bases: TGCGCCAGCAGCCAAGAGACAGGGGTCGGCTACACCTTC. The encoded protein is CASSQETGVGYTF.

The chain uses TRBV29-1 and TRBJ2-3, with unresolved D. Trimming removed 8 bases from V and 0 bases from J, with 15 bases in between. Per the germline V gene, CDR1 is SQVTM and CDR2 is ANQGSEA. This CDR3 is built from 14 residues. CDR3 coding DNA: TGCAGCACGGAGACAAGCGCTAGCACAGATACGCAGTATTTT. Its translation is CSTETSASTDTQYF.

The chain couples TRBV5-1 to TRBJ2-3, with a tentative D call TRBD2 (6 bases). V lost 4 bases to trimming and J lost 1 base, with 16 bases between them. Looked up from germline, CDR1 is SGHRS and CDR2 is YFSETQ. This CDR3 has 16 amino acids. The CDR3 DNA reads as TGCGCCAGCAGCCCACATCAGGGAGGAGGCACAGATACGCAGTATTTT. Protein sequence: CASSPHQGGGTDTQYF.

This chain connects TRBV20-1 to TRBJ2-2, with no clear D. Germline CDR1 reads DFQATT; CDR2 reads SNEGSKA (reference sequence). The V end lost 0 bases, the J end lost 1 base, and 9 bases lay between the germline ends. There are 15 residues in the CDR3. In DNA, the CDR3 is TGCAGTGCTAGAGATCCCATCCAGAACACCGGGGAGCTGTTTTTT. Its protein product is CSARDPIQNTGELFF.

The rearrangement uses TRBV6-2 or TRBV6-3 and TRBJ2-1; TRBD1 matches 7 bases. V shed 2 bases, J shed 7 bases, and the junction held 17 bases outside the gene matches. This CDR3 spans 18 amino acids. Germline V gene data show CDR1 as MNHEY and CDR2 as SVGEGT. The CDR3 sequence is CASSYPPLRTGEINEQFF. Written as DNA, the CDR3 is TGTGCCAGCAGTTACCCCCCGCTGCGGACAGGCGAGATTAATGAGCAGTTCTTC.

The chain is built from TRBV2 and TRBJ1-2; D is possibly TRBD1 (6 bases). In germline, CDR1 is SNHLY, CDR2 FYNNEI. Trimming cost V 11 bases and J 4 bases, with 14 bases left between them. This CDR3 contains 12 residues. DNA of the CDR3: TGTGCCTTCGGGGGGGGCACCTATGGCTACACCTTC. Translation gives CAFGGGTYGYTF. Looking up the rest from reference TRBV2 and TRBJ1-2 gives the full variable domain: EPEVTQTPSHQVTQMGQEVILRCVPISNHLYFYWYRQILGQKVEFLVSFYNNEISEKSEIFDDQFSVERPDGSNFTLKIRSTKLEDSAMYFCAFGGGTYGYTFGSGTRLTVV.

The J gene is TRBJ2-1, the V gene TRBV28; 8 bases match TRBD2. Trimming at V came to 6 bases and at J to 3 bases, leaving 13 bases not matched to a gene. This CDR3 spans 17 amino acids. Germline loops: CDR1 MDHEN, CDR2 SYDVKM. CDR3 in amino acids: CASSSPGERGFYNEQFF. Written as DNA, the CDR3 is TGTGCCAGCAGCTCCCCGGGCGAGCGGGGGTTCTACAATGAGCAGTTCTTC.

J is TRBJ1-6 and V is TRBV5-6; no definite D call. The germline CDR1 and CDR2 sequences are SGHDT and YYEEEE. V lost 0 bases and J lost 8, with 12 bases in between. The CDR3 consists of 15 residues. CDR3 coding DNA: TGTGCCAGCAGCTTGGTGCAGGTCACGCATTCACCCCTCCACTTT. Protein: CASSLVQVTHSPLHF.

This clonotype occurred a few times. The rearrangement uses TRBV11-1 and TRBJ1-1; no clear D. Germline V CDR1 and CDR2: SGHAT, FQDESV (reference sequence). The CDR3 extends over 14 amino acids. Trimming took off 3 bases at V and 2 bases at J, with 10 bases between the two ends. CDR3 residues: CASSFRQINTEAFF. The DNA for the CDR3 is TGTGCCAGCAGCTTCCGGCAAATCAACACTGAAGCTTTCTTT.

V usage is TRBV6-5 and J usage is TRBJ2-3; perhaps TRBD2 as D (5 bases). Germline V gene sequence: CDR1 MNHEY, CDR2 SVGAGI. CDR3 length equals 15 residues. Between the trimmed V and J ends, which lost 5 bases and 2 bases, there was a span of 14 bases. The CDR3 nucleotides are TGTGCCAGCAGTAGTTACGGGGTGCTCACAGATACGCAGTATTTT. Encoded protein: CASSSYGVLTDTQYF.